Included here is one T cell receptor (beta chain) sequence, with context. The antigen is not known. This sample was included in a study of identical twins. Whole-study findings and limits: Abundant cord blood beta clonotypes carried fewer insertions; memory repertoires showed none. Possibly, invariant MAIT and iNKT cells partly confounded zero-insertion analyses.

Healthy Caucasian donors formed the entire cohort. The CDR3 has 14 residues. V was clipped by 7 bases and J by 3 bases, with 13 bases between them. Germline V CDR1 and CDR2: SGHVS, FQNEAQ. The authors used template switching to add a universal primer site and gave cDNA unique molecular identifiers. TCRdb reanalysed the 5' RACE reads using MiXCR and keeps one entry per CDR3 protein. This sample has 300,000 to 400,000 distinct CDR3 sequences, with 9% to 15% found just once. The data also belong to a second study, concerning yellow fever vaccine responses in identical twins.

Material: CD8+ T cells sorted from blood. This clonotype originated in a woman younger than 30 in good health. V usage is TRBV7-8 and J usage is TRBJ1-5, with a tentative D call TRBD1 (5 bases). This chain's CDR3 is CASTPDTNNQPQHF. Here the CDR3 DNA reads TGTGCCAGCACCCCGGACACCAACAATCAGCCCCAGCATTTT.